This T cell receptor (beta chain) was obtained from a study of neurological immune-mediated disorders (dated by TCRdb to between 2018 and 2020). About the full investigation: Among the approximately 35 multiple sclerosis patients, approximately 31 had relapsing-remitting MS and 3 had secondary progressive MS. The cohort included about 70 subjects: roughly 14 with HAM/TSP, about 34 with multiple sclerosis, and around 20 healthy controls. Longitudinal HAM/TSP and healthy donors were sampled at 3 time-points each (about 3-45 month intervals). Longitudinal samples, technical triplicates and paired sorted CD4+ and CD8+ T-cell subsets, alongside PBMC samples, were included among the approximately 99 TCR-beta libraries. The study compared peripheral blood TCR-beta repertoires of HTLV-I-associated myelopathy (HAM/TSP) patients, multiple sclerosis patients and healthy controls using UMI-based sequencing. General findings and caveats noted by the study authors: Phylogenetic analysis grouped repertoires from 18 of 34 MS patients into a cluster of related CDR3 sequences, suggesting a possible repertoire-level signature. No association of the MS cluster with clinical or MRI features was observed, and the need for larger cohorts was stated by the authors. No identical CDR3 amino acid sequences were found to be shared among expanded clones across subjects, suggesting that TCR-beta repertoires were private in all groups. TCR clonal expansion was highest in HAM/TSP patients and lowest in MS patients, with MS patients falling below even healthy controls.

cDNA was synthesized by template-switch 5'RACE using a primer carrying a 10-nucleotide random unique molecular identifier by which each TCR transcript was tagged. Each sequencing run produced over 200 million TCR-beta sequences covering 15-18 subjects. The RNeasy kit was used to extract total RNA. TCR-beta VDJ regions were amplified with primers for the TCR constant region and the 5'RACE anchor, using the KAPA Real-time Library Amplification kit. A first PCR added sample indexes and Illumina adaptors, after which a second PCR increased the library yield. After Ampure bead purification, the TCR product of roughly 650 bp was size-selected on a 2% E-gel SizeSelection system. Before pooling, library quality was assessed on a Bioanalyzer, concentration was determined with Qubit, and library quantification was performed with the Kapa Library Quantification kit. An Illumina HiSeq 2500 sequenced the libraries paired-end 2 x 150 bp. To increase sequence diversity, roughly 24-30% phiX was spiked into each library pool. From the authors' description of their analysis: The UMI-based MiGEC pipeline processed quality-filtered reads and removed over 75% of raw TCR sequences during error correction. VDJ genes were aligned to IMGT germline references, and clonotypes were defined by unique CDR3 amino acid sequence plus V-J genes. Clonal expansion, Shannon diversity and CDR3 relatedness were evaluated with VDJtools (CalcPairwiseDistances, ClusterSamples), while phylogenetic trees were built in CLCbio workbench. Clones with at least 8 unique UMIs were defined as expanded, with this threshold being based on coefficient-of-variation modelling across technical triplicates. In TCRdb, the public reads were trimmed at Q25 with fastp and aligned with MiXCR, with productive beta chains retained. Rows merge per CDR3 protein into single entries with the most common DNA and genes. The V and J calls here are based on TCRdb, not the publication. The table for this sample lists about 80,000 distinct CDR3 sequences; nearly 6% of them were counted only once. The ten most abundant clones make up roughly 8.6% of the sample.

The time point label, read with the paper, signifies: longitudinal time-point 2. Libraries from unsorted PBMCs were made from 2 million PBMCs kept in RNAlater at -80 degrees C until RNA extraction. The multiple sclerosis patients were enrolled in a US clinical protocol that used magnetic resonance imaging to evaluate disease progression. Peripheral blood was subjected to Ficoll-Hypaque density gradient centrifugation to isolate PBMCs, which were then cryopreserved in liquid nitrogen. Remarks on this clonotype: The antigen this receptor binds is unknown. No much larger clone exists at a distance of one base, and base qualities are not known.

CDR1 and CDR2, looked up from the germline V gene, are SGHVS and FQNEAQ. V and J are truncated by 6 bases and 0 bases respectively, leaving an intervening sequence of 21 bases. From its cysteine to its phenylalanine, the CDR3 spans 18 amino acids. Kept here is only the CDR3 DNA, which spans 54 bases and is read in frame from base 1. The sequenced sample was PBMCs. The chain links TRBV7-8 with TRBJ2-1; possibly the D gene is TRBD2, per 6 matching bases. This receptor was obtained from an older woman with multiple sclerosis. The bases are TGTGCCAGCAGACAAGCGTCCAGGACTATCAGCTCCTACAATGAGCAGTTCTTC. This codes for CASRQASRTISSYNEQFF. The full variable domain, with segments outside the CDR3 supplied by the reference TRBV7-8 and TRBJ2-1 proteins, appears as GAGVSQSPRYKVAKRGQDVALRCDPISGHVSLFWYQQALGQGPEFLTYFQNEAQLDKSGLPSDRFFAERPEGSVSTLKIQRTQQEDSAVYLCASRQASRTISSYNEQFFGPGTRLTVL.